The 5 T cell receptor beta chains presented below share a single source sample, sequenced in a study of cytomegalovirus exposure and HLA in healthy donors. Primers included in the PCR were 60 Vbeta and 13 Jbeta primers. Libraries were prepared by immunoSEQ multiplex PCR; TCRdb keeps only in-frame clonotypes and omits some of them. The sample lists about 160,000 clones, approximately 85% occurring once. Sequencing was carried out using PBMCs. These receptors came from a man aged 50 to 60 in good health and CMV-seropositive.

The rearrangement joins TRBV7-8 to TRBJ2-5; no reliable D call. The V and J ends lost 5 bases and 1 base respectively, with 11 bases between them. The CDR3 loop spans 14 amino acids. Germline CDR1 and CDR2: SGHVS and FQNEAQ. The CDR3 region is CASSPLASQETQYF. CDR3 in DNA: TGTGCCAGCAGCCCCCTCGCGAGCCAAGAGACCCAGTACTTC.

The chain links TRBV19 to TRBJ2-7; TRBD1 agrees at 8 bases. V shed 2 bases and J 3 bases; nucleotides not matched to a gene: 3. The CDR3 contains 14 residues. Germline lookup yields CDR1 LNHDA and CDR2 SQIVND (reference sequence). The CDR3: CASSIRTGIYEQYF. CDR3 sequence (DNA): TGTGCCAGTAGTATAAGGACAGGGATCTACGAGCAGTACTTC.

The chain employs TRBV6-1 and TRBJ1-5; TRBD1 agrees at 7 bases. The length of the CDR3 is 15 residues. V lost 4 bases and J lost 3; bases outside the gene matches: 6. Germline V gene data show CDR1 as MNHNS and CDR2 as SASEGT. CDR3 region: CASSATGVPNQPQHF. DNA for the CDR3: TGTGCCAGCAGTGCCACAGGGGTGCCCAATCAGCCCCAGCATTTT.

The V gene is TRBV11-3, the J gene TRBJ2-5, with a possible D match to TRBD2 (7 bases). This CDR3 comprises 15 residues. The germline gives CDR1 SGHNT, CDR2 YENEEA. V was trimmed by 5 bases and J by 4 bases, leaving 17 bases between them. The CDR3 bases are TGTGCCAGCAGCGCGGGCGGGGGCTATCGAGAGACCCAGTACTTC. This sequence encodes CASSAGGGYRETQYF.

V gene TRBV30 combines with J gene TRBJ2-3, with a tentative D call TRBD1 (7 bases). The length of the CDR3 is 14 residues. Trimming pared 5 bases from V and 2 bases from J, leaving 14 bases between. From germline, CDR1 is GTSNPN and CDR2 SVGIG (reference sequence). CDR3 sequence: CAWQQGTPTDTQYF. The CDR3 DNA follows: TGTGCCTGGCAACAGGGGACTCCCACAGATACGCAGTATTTT.